This T cell receptor (beta chain) derives from a study of blood T cell repertoires in COVID-19. About the study: Material from acute and convalescent COVID-19 was sourced from the United States, Italy and Spain. Sources were T cells, B-cell-depleted T cells, or PBMCs; the material itself was cDNA or gDNA.

Original processing notes: By means of reference gene primer amplification, nucleated cell counts were estimated. Sequencing used immunoSEQ multiplex PCR; TCRdb keeps in-frame clones, though not all of them. That table furnishes V, J and clone size, whereas the DNA furnished D and trimming. This table holds roughly 300,000 clones, approximately 88% found once. V was pared by 4 bases and J by 8 bases, with 8 bases of the junction left unmatched. Per the germline V gene, CDR1 is LGHDT and CDR2 is YNNKEL (reference sequence). The CDR3 runs to 14 residues. The sequence derives from a man aged 18 to 29 with active or convalescent COVID-19. The specimen was peripheral blood. The chain couples TRBV3-1 (or the pseudogene TRBV3-2) to TRBJ1-3, with 7 bases identical to TRBD1. The CDR3 spells CASSPTGGTDTIYF. CDR3 in DNA: TGTGCCAGCAGCCCGACTGGGGGGACAGACACCATATATTTT.